These T cell receptor beta chains were read from a single sample in a study of T cells expressing NK-cell markers. TCRdb reprocessed the 5' RACE reads and stores each CDR3 protein as one record, lacking DNA. This table holds some 340,000 distinct CDR3 sequences. The specimen sequenced was blood T cells: a sorted CD56 or NKG2C T cell subset, CD4+ or CD8+ T cells, or bulk PBMC T cells (not recorded which). These TCRs come from a man aged 18-75 years in good health. The CDR3 runs from the conserved cysteine through the conserved F or W.

J gene: TRBJ2-3
V gene: TRBV7-2
CDR3 protein: CASSSRSGGLAGTQYF

J gene: TRBJ2-7
V gene: TRBV2
CDR3 protein: CASVRDRGLYEQYF

J gene: TRBJ2-7
V gene: TRBV12-3/TRBV12-4
CDR3 protein: CASSLGGTVSYEQYF

J gene: TRBJ2-2
V gene: TRBV27
CDR3 protein: CASSWGQGSTGELFF

J gene: TRBJ1-1
V gene: TRBV3-1
CDR3 protein: CASSQDVGVGEAFF

J gene: TRBJ2-1
V gene: TRBV11-2
CDR3 protein: CASSHRLAGRGNEQFF

J gene: TRBJ1-4
V gene: TRBV6-6
CDR3 protein: CASGGNEKLFF

J gene: TRBJ2-1
V gene: TRBV19
CDR3 protein: CASSTPPRREEQFF

J gene: TRBJ1-1
V gene: TRBV24-1
CDR3 protein: CATRLQGWYTEAFF

J gene: TRBJ2-3
V gene: TRBV20-1
CDR3 protein: CSAPLSPLAGGPGDTQYF

J gene: TRBJ2-7
V gene: TRBV5-1
CDR3 protein: CASSLELGTGEQYF

J gene: TRBJ2-5
V gene: TRBV18
CDR3 protein: CASSPRTGSGQETQYF

J gene: TRBJ2-5
V gene: TRBV14
CDR3 protein: CASSQDRAGGPKETQYF

J gene: TRBJ2-5
V gene: TRBV3-1
CDR3 protein: CASSQGLGKGQETQYF

J gene: TRBJ1-4
V gene: TRBV6-1
CDR3 protein: CASSGWGGGEKLFF

J gene: TRBJ2-5
V gene: TRBV29-1
CDR3 protein: CSVAGLYQETQYF

J gene: TRBJ2-7
V gene: TRBV9
CDR3 protein: CALRWGSSYEQYF

J gene: TRBJ1-6
V gene: TRBV7-2
CDR3 protein: CASSPQTGGVNSPLHF

J gene: TRBJ1-4
V gene: TRBV5-1
CDR3 protein: CASSLGNGNEKLFF

J gene: TRBJ2-7
V gene: TRBV5-1
CDR3 protein: CASSLRGTGHEQYF

J gene: TRBJ1-5
V gene: TRBV27
CDR3 protein: CASSFGQIYSNQPQHF

J gene: TRBJ2-1
V gene: TRBV20-1
CDR3 protein: CSARDRISGGSYNEQFF

J gene: TRBJ2-2
V gene: TRBV5-4
CDR3 protein: CASSGGLAATGELFF

J gene: TRBJ1-4
V gene: TRBV19
CDR3 protein: CASGTGAATNEKLFF

J gene: TRBJ1-1
V gene: TRBV2
CDR3 protein: CASSETGGDEAFF

J gene: TRBJ2-3
V gene: TRBV6-2/TRBV6-3
CDR3 protein: CASSYSMLAGGSTDTQYF

J gene: TRBJ1-1
V gene: TRBV6-1
CDR3 protein: CASRMNTEAFF

J gene: TRBJ2-7
V gene: TRBV6-7
CDR3 protein: CGKQGQGIYEQYF

J gene: TRBJ2-1
V gene: TRBV20-1
CDR3 protein: CSASGLAFVDEQFF

J gene: TRBJ2-5
V gene: TRBV24-1
CDR3 protein: CATRGGAGETQYF

J gene: TRBJ2-3
V gene: TRBV5-6
CDR3 protein: CASSRTSSLTDTQYF

J gene: TRBJ2-5
V gene: TRBV6-6
CDR3 protein: CASLLDTWMPQYF

J gene: TRBJ1-2
V gene: TRBV20-1
CDR3 protein: CSARERGFPHHSYGYTF

J gene: TRBJ1-4
V gene: TRBV18
CDR3 protein: CASSPQGQGVEKLFF

J gene: TRBJ2-7
V gene: TRBV4-2
CDR3 protein: CASSQDNAGGGSYEQYF

J gene: TRBJ1-2
V gene: TRBV3-1
CDR3 protein: CASSQGGLTNYGYTF

J gene: TRBJ2-1
V gene: TRBV7-8
CDR3 protein: CASSPWLGYNEQFF

J gene: TRBJ2-3
V gene: TRBV27
CDR3 protein: CASSHRTGRYPTDTQYF

J gene: TRBJ2-3
V gene: TRBV6-5
CDR3 protein: CASSYSQVISDTQYF

J gene: TRBJ1-5
V gene: TRBV6-1
CDR3 protein: CASSEYWGGMSNQPQHF

J gene: TRBJ1-2
V gene: TRBV6-6
CDR3 protein: CASSYSFNYGYTF

J gene: TRBJ1-1
V gene: TRBV9
CDR3 protein: CASSVGDSLWSTEAFF

J gene: TRBJ1-2
V gene: TRBV20-1
CDR3 protein: CSAATDINYGYTF

J gene: TRBJ2-1
V gene: TRBV12-3/TRBV12-4
CDR3 protein: CASSLPVRHEQFF

J gene: TRBJ2-1
V gene: TRBV24-1
CDR3 protein: CATSGRDTHNNEQFF

J gene: TRBJ1-3
V gene: TRBV6-1
CDR3 protein: CASSEARGLAGNTIYF

J gene: TRBJ1-1
V gene: TRBV5-6
CDR3 protein: CASSLAGTVYAEAFF

J gene: TRBJ2-7
V gene: TRBV7-8
CDR3 protein: CASSFGQGVLREQYF